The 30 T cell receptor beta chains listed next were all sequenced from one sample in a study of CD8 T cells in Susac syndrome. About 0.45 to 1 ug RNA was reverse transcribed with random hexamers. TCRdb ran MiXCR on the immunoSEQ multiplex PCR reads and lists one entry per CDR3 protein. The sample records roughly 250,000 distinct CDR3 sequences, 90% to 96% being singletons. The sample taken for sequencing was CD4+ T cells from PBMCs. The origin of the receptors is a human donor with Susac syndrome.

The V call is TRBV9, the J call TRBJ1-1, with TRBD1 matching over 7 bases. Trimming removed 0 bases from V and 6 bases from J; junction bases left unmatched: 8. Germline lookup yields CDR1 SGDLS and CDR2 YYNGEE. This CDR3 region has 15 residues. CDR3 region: CASSVEATGAPEAFF. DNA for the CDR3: TGTGCCAGCAGCGTAGAGGCTACAGGGGCCCCTGAAGCTTTCTTT.

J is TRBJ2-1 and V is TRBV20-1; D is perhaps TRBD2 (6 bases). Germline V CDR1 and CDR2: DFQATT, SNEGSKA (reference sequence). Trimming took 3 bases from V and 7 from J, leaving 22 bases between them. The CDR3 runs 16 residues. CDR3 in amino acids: CSASPVRAGSSNEQFF. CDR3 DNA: TGCAGTGCTAGCCCAGTAAGGGCGGGGTCTTCTAATGAGCAGTTCTTC.

As DNA, the CDR3 is TGTGCCAGCAGCGAAAGCTTCTATGGCTACACCTTC. Residues: CASSESFYGYTF. The chain combines TRBV5-6 with TRBJ1-2; D ambiguous. V was shortened by 4 bases and J by 4 bases, with 8 bases between the two germline ends. The CDR3 is made up of 12 amino acids. The germline CDR1 and CDR2 sequences are SGHDT and YYEEEE.

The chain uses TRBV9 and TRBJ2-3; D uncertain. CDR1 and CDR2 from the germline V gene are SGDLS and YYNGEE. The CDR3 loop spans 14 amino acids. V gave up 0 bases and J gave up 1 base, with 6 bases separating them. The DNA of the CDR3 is TGTGCCAGCAGCGTAGAGGTAGGCACAGATACGCAGTATTTT. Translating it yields CASSVEVGTDTQYF.

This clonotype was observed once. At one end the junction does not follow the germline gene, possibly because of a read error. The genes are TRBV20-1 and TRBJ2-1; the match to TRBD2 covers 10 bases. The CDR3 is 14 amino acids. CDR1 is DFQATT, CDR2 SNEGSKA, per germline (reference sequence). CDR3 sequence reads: CSARAGGIYNEQFF. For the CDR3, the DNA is TGCAGTGCGAGAGCGGGAGGGATCTACAATGAGCAGTTCTTC.

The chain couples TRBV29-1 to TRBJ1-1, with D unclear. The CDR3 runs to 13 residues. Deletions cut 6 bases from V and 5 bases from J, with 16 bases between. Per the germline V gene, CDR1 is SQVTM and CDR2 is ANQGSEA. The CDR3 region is CSVPSYGWTEAFF. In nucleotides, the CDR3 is TGCAGCGTCCCCTCGTACGGGTGGACTGAAGCTTTCTTT. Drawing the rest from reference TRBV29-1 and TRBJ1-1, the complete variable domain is SAVISQKPSRDICQRGTSLTIQCQVDSQVTMMFWYRQQPGQSLTLIATANQGSEATYESGFVIDKFPISRPNLTFSTLTVSNMSPEDSSIYLCSVPSYGWTEAFFGQGTRLTVV.

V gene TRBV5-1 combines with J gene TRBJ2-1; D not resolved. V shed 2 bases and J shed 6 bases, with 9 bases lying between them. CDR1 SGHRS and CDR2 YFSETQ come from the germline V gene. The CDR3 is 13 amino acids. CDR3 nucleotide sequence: TGCGCCAGCAGCTTCGGCGCCGTCAATGAGCAGTTCTTC. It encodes CASSFGAVNEQFF. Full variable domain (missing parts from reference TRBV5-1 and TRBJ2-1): KAGVTQTPRYLIKTRGQQVTLSCSPISGHRSVSWYQQTPGQGLQFLFEYFSETQRNKGNFPGRFSGRQFSNSRSEMNVSTLELGDSALYLCASSFGAVNEQFFGPGTRLTVL.

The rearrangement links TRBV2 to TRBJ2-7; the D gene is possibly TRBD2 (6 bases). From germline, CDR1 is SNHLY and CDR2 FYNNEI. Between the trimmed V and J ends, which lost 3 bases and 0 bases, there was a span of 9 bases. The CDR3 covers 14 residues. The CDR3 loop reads CASSEHGSSYEQYF. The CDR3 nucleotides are TGTGCCAGCAGTGAGCACGGGAGCTCCTACGAGCAGTACTTC.

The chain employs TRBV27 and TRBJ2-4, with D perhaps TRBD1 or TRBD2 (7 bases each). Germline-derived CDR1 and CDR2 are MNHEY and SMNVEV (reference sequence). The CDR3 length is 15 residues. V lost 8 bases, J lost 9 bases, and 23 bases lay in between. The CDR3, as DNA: TGTGCCAGCGGCACCTACAGGGGAGAGCGGGGCATTCAGTACTTC. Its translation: CASGTYRGERGIQYF.

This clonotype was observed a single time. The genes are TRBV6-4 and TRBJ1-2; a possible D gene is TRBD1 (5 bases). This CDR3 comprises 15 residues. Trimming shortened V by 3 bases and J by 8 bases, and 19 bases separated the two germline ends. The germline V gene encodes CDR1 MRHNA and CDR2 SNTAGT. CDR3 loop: CASSDRFGRAGGYTF. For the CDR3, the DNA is TGTGCCAGCAGTGATCGATTCGGCAGGGCGGGAGGCTACACCTTC.

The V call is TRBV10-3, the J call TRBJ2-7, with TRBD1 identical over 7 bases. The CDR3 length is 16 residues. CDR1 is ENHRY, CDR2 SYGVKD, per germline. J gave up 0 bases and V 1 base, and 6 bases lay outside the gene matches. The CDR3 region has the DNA TGTGCCATCAGTGAGTTCCGGGACAGAAGCTCCTACGAGCAGTACTTC. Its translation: CAISEFRDRSSYEQYF.

The DNA of the CDR3 is TGTGCCTGGAGTGGGGGGGAACGATACGAGCAGTACTTC. This gives the protein CAWSGGERYEQYF. The genes are TRBV30 and TRBJ2-7, with TRBD2 as a possible D gene (6 bases). The germline V gene encodes CDR1 GTSNPN and CDR2 SVGIG (reference sequence). V was cut by 1 base and J by 4 bases, with 11 bases left in between. This CDR3 region has 13 residues.

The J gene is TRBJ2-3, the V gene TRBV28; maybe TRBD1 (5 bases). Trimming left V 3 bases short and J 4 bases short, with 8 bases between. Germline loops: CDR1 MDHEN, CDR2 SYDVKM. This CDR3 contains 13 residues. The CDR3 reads CASSLLGADTQYF. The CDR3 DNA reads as TGTGCCAGCAGTTTGTTAGGGGCAGATACGCAGTATTTT. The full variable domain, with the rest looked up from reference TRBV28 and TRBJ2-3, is DVKVTQSSRYLVKRTGEKVFLECVQDMDHENMFWYRQDPGLGLRLIYFSYDVKMKEKGDIPEGYSVSREKKERFSLILESASTNQTSMYLCASSLLGADTQYFGPGTRLTVL.

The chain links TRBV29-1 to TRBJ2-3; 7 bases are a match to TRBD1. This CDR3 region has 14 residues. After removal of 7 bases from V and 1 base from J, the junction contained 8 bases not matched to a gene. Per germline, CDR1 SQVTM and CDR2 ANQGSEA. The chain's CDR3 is CSAQSGTGTDTQYF. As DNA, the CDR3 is TGCAGCGCCCAATCCGGGACAGGCACAGATACGCAGTATTTT.

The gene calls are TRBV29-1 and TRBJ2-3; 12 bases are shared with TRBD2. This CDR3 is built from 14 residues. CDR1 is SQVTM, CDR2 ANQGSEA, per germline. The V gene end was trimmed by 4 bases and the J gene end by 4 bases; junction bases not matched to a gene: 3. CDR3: CSVVLAGGADTQYF. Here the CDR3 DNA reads TGCAGCGTTGTACTAGCGGGGGGTGCAGATACGCAGTATTTT.

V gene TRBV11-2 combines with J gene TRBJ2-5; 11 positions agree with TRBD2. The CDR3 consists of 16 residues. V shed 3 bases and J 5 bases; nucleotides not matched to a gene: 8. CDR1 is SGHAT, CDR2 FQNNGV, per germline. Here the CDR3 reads CASSFVLAGGEETQYF. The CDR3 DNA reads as TGTGCCAGCAGCTTCGTGCTAGCGGGAGGAGAGGAGACCCAGTACTTC.

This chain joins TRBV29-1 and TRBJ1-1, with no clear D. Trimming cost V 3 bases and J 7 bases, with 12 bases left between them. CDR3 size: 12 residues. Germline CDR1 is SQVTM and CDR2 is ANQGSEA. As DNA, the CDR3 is TGCAGCGTTGACCGACTCGAGTTTGAAGCTTTCTTT. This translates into CSVDRLEFEAFF. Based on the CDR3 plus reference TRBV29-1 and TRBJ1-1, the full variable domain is SAVISQKPSRDICQRGTSLTIQCQVDSQVTMMFWYRQQPGQSLTLIATANQGSEATYESGFVIDKFPISRPNLTFSTLTVSNMSPEDSSIYLCSVDRLEFEAFFGQGTRLTVV.

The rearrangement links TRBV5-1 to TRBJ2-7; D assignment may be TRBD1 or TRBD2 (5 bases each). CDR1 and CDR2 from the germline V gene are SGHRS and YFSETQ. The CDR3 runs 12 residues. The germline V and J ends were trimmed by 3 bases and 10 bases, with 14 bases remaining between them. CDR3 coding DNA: TGCGCCAGCAGCTCCTCCGGGGCTGCTCAGTACTTC. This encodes CASSSSGAAQYF.

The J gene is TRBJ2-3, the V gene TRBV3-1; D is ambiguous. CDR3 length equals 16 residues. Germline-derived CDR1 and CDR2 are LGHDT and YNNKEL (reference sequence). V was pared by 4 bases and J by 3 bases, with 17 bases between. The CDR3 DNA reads TGTGCCAGCAGCCGTCAAACTCCCGACGAGACAGATACGCAGTATTTT. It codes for CASSRQTPDETDTQYF.

CDR3 DNA sequence: TGTGCCAGCAGGGTACTAGCGGGCCACACAGATACGCAGTATTTT. Translating it yields CASRVLAGHTDTQYF. The chain recombines TRBV12-3 or TRBV12-4 with TRBJ2-3, with TRBD2 matching 9 bases. This CDR3 comprises 15 residues. Trimming cost V 6 bases and J 2 bases; bases outside gene matches: 6.

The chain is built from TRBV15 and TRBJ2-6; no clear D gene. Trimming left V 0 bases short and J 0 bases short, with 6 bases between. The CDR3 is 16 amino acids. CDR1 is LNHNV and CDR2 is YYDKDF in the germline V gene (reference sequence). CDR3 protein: CATSRDSGSGANVLTF. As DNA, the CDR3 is TGTGCCACCAGCAGAGATTCGGGCTCTGGGGCCAACGTCCTGACTTTC. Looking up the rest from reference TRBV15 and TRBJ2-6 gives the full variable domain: DAMVIQNPRYQVTQFGKPVTLSCSQTLNHNVMYWYQQKSSQAPKLLFHYYDKDFNNEADTPDNFQSRRPNTSFCFLDIRSPGLGDTAMYLCATSRDSGSGANVLTFGAGSRLTVL.

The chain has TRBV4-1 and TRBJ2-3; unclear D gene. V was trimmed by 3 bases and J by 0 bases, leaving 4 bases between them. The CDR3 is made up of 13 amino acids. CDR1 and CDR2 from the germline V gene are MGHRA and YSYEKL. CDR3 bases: TGCGCCAGCAGCCATCGAAGCACAGATACGCAGTATTTT. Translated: CASSHRSTDTQYF.

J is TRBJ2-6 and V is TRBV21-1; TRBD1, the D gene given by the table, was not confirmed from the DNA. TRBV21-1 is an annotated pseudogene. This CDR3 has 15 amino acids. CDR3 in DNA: TGTGCCAGCAGCCGGTACAGGGATGGGGCCAACGTCCTGACTTTC. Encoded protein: CASSRYRDGANVLTF.

CDR3 residues: CASSGPRGIGETQYF. CDR3 sequence (DNA): TGTGCCAGCAGTGGTCCCCGGGGGATTGGGGAGACCCAGTACTTC. This sequence joins TRBV25-1 and TRBJ2-5; perhaps TRBD2 as D (6 bases). The CDR3 extends over 15 amino acids. V lost 4 bases, J lost 5 bases, and 17 bases lay in between. The germline CDR1 and CDR2 sequences are MGHDK and SYGVNS.

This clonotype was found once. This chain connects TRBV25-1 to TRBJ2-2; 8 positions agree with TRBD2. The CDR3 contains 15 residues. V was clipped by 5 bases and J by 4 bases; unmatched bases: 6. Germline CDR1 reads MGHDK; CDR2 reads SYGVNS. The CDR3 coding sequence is TGTGCCAGCAGTCTCGCGGGAGGCAGCACCGGGGAGCTGTTTTTT. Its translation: CASSLAGGSTGELFF. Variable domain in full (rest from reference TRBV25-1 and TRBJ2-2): EADIYQTPRYLVIGTGKKITLECSQTMGHDKMYWYQQDPGMELHLIHYSYGVNSTEKGDLSSESTVSRIRTEHFPLTLESARPSHTSQYLCASSLAGGSTGELFFGEGSRLTVL.

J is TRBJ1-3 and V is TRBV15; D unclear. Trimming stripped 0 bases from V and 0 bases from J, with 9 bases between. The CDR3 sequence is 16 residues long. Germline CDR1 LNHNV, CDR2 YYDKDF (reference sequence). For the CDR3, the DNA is TGTGCCACCAGCAGAGATTCTGCCTTCTCTGGAAACACCATATATTTT. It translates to CATSRDSAFSGNTIYF.

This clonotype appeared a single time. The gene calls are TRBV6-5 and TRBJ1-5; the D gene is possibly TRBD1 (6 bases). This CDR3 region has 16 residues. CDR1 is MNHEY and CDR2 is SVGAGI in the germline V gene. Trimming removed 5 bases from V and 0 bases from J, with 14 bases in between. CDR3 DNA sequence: TGTGCCAGCAGTACCGACCCCAGGGGTAGCAATCAGCCCCAGCATTTT. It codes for CASSTDPRGSNQPQHF.

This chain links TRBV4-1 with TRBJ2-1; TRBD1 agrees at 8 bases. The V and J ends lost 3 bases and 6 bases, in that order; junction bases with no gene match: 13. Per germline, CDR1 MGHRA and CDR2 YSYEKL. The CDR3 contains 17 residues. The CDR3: CASSHHPGQGTGNEQFF. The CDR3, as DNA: TGCGCCAGCAGCCACCATCCCGGACAGGGTACTGGCAATGAGCAGTTCTTC.

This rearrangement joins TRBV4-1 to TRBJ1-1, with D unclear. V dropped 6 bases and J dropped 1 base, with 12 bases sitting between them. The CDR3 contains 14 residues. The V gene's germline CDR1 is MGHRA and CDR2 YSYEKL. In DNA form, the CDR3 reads TGCGCCAGCAGTCCCCTTCTAAGGAACACTGAAGCTTTCTTT. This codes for CASSPLLRNTEAFF.

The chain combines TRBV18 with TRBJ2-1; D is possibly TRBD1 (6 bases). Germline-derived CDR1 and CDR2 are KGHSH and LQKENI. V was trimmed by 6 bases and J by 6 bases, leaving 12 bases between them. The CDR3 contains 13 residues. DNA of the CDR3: TGTGCCAGCTCCCAACAGGGACCCAATGAGCAGTTCTTC. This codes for CASSQQGPNEQFF.